This paragraph covers one T cell receptor (beta chain) sequence. Its antigen remains unidentified. Trimming removed 6 bases at V and 4 bases at J, with 10 bases between. Germline lookup yields CDR1 LGHNT and CDR2 FRNRAP. There are 13 residues in the CDR3. The data stem from a study of long-term antiretroviral therapy in people with HIV. Broader study findings: Clonal expansions arising prior to ART prevailed in the repertoire at every time point.

Sequencing relied on immunoSEQ assay v3.0, run at survey level. Profiled with immunoSEQ multiplex PCR; TCRdb holds only in-frame clones, not every one. The sample has around 20,000 clones; about 82% are singletons. The V gene is TRBV12-5, the J gene TRBJ2-1; TRBD1 is a possible D gene (5 bases). The source of this sequence is a man aged 18 to 29 with HIV. Here the sequenced sample was unsorted PBMCs, taken 4 years after starting antiretroviral therapy. The CDR3 here is CASGQGFYNEQFF. The CDR3 nucleotides are TGTGCTAGTGGGCAGGGATTTTACAATGAGCAGTTCTTC.